The clone carrying this T cell receptor beta chain was seen a few times. Its antigen is as yet unknown. The source of the sample is a study of T cell repertoires in cytomegalovirus infection. As for the study in general: Public TCR beta signatures marked donors with CMV infection and the matching HLA.

CDR1 and CDR2 (germline): MNHNS, SASEGT. V dropped 8 bases and J dropped 6 bases, with 16 bases sitting between them. The CDR3 extends over 14 amino acids. TCRdb itself ran the reads through MiXCR, one entry per CDR3 protein. The data show some 680,000 distinct CDR3 sequences, about 40% seen once. Study-level results: The ex vivo response was dominated by HLA-C-restricted CMV-specific TCR beta clonotypes. Based on cumulative public TCR beta family frequency, carriers of CMV plus the relevant HLA were identified.

This sequence originates from a human donor in good health (CMV status not recorded). Some clones in this sample may be carry-over from other donors' samples. The gene calls are TRBV6-1 and TRBJ2-2; D unclear. The source material was PBMCs. CDR3 bases: TGTGCCAGCCGCCCCCTTGGGATTTCCGGGGAGCTGTTTTTT. It codes for CASRPLGISGELFF.